This T cell receptor (beta chain) originates from a study of tumor-infiltrating lymphocytes in primary liver carcinoma. Study-level information: The patient group consisted of men and women aged 30 to 69 years. Regarding the study as a whole: Tumors significantly exceeded blood in top-250-clone fraction (p = 0.039). Between tumor regions, pairs overlapped more than tumor-adjacent and tumor-blood pairs did.

About this clonotype: Its cognate antigen is unknown. The conserved phenylalanine or tryptophan is not found at the CDR3 terminus, so this likely reflects a read error.

TCR beta cDNA came from approximately 540 ng total RNA, primed with a constant-region primer. For TCR beta, libraries were produced by three nested multiplex PCR rounds using slightly modified ARM-PCR. A single record per CDR3 protein comes from TCRdb applying MiXCR to the multiplex PCR reads. Here the sample spans 45,000 or so distinct CDR3 sequences, approximately 82% being singletons. Scientists recovered RNA and DNA together from roughly 18-30 mg of unsorted bulk tissue. This sequence was found in a woman in her twenties or thirties with primary liver carcinoma and hepatitis B virus infection. The sequenced sample was tumor-adjacent normal liver tissue.

In DNA form, the CDR3 reads TGTGCCAGCCAAGGATGGGACCAAGAGACTCAGTACTTA. It yields the protein CASQGWDQETQYL. This sequence joins TRBV11-3 and TRBJ2-5; either TRBD1 or TRBD2 may supply D (5 bases each). Germline CDR1 and CDR2: SGHNT and YENEEA. The CDR3 covers 13 residues.